The T cell receptor beta chain under discussion was sequenced for a study of siplizumab effects on memory and regulatory T cells. This clone turned up a few times. V was pared by 3 bases and J by 7 bases, with 10 bases between. Germline V lookup: CDR1 SGHAT, CDR2 FQNNGV. The CDR3 has 13 amino acids. Profiling relied on immunoSEQ multiplex PCR, and the TCRdb table lists in-frame clones only, not all of them. The sample comprises approximately 70,000 clones, more than 80% of which are singletons, and roughly 29% rests with the top ten. The chain carries TRBV11-2 and TRBJ1-3; D is undetermined. The source is a human donor in good health. The source material was CD8+ T cells sorted from blood. The CDR3 loop is CASSFGTANTIYF. For the CDR3, the DNA is TGTGCCAGCAGCTTCGGAACCGCCAACACCATATATTTT.